A selection of T cell receptor beta chains follows, all from one sample in a study of T cell changes during pregnancy in multiple sclerosis. Data came from immunoSEQ multiplex PCR; TCRdb stores just in-frame clones and leaves some out. The table lists about 59,000 clones, roughly 90% of them singletons, with 1% to 1.5% in the top ten. The specimen comprised peripheral blood, sampled in the second trimester of pregnancy. All receptors come from a female donor with multiple sclerosis, enrolled in a pregnancy study. The CDR3 runs from the conserved cysteine through the conserved F or W. Each record gives: V gene, clone size, CDR3 protein. Clone sizes are given selectively: once, few, many, or a class where the clone is expanded.

V: TRBV10-3
size: .
CDR3: CAISESTGLAGAF

V: TRBV5-4
size: .
CDR3: CASSLEPSSDTIYF

V: TRBV5-1
size: .
CDR3: CASSLMTGGNEKLFF

V: TRBV2
size: .
CDR3: CASRGPGLGEQYF

V: TRBV5-1
size: .
CDR3: CASSLWSGSEAFF

V: TRBV19
size: .
CDR3: CASSPPKRQPGTDTQYF

V: TRBV10-2
size: .
CDR3: CASSDTRTIGSYEQYF

V: TRBV9
size: once
CDR3: CASSGGGQGAYEQYF

V: TRBV27
size: .
CDR3: CASRPSFRVSYGYTF

V: TRBV5-6
size: .
CDR3: CASSLGLGGEQFF

V: TRBV30
size: .
CDR3: CAWSDEYQPQHF

V: TRBV18
size: .
CDR3: CASSPPGGPGELFF

V: TRBV7-2
size: .
CDR3: CASSLDGTGYRSQHF

V: TRBV5-1
size: .
CDR3: CASTASPLTESSYNSPLHF

V: TRBV5-1
size: .
CDR3: CASRPGGGVKNIQYF

V: TRBV7-9
size: .
CDR3: CASSSNMNTEAFF

V: TRBV18
size: .
CDR3: CASSPDFGGNQPQHF